These T cell receptor beta chains were read from a single sample in a study of blood T cell repertoires in COVID-19. Libraries were prepared by immunoSEQ multiplex PCR; TCRdb keeps only in-frame clonotypes and omits some of them. The table includes around 300,000 clones, about four fifths detected once. The material sequenced was peripheral blood. These receptors were taken from a woman between 50 and 59 years old who had recovered from COVID-19. The CDR3 runs from the conserved cysteine through the conserved F or W. The D gene is left open where the match is weak. Size tells how often a clone was seen (once, few, many) or the class of an expanded clone, and some rows leave it out.

abundance	d_gene	v_gene	len	j_gene	CDR3nt	CDR3aa
.	TRBD1	TRBV5-1	14	TRBJ1-1	TGCGCCAGCAGCTTGGACCCGGGACAGGGGGAAGCTTTCTTT	CASSLDPGQGEAFF
.	TRBD2	TRBV11-1	16	TRBJ2-3	TGTGCCAGCAGCCCCGGACTAGCGGGCGGCACAGATACGCAGTATTTT	CASSPGLAGGTDTQYF
.	.	TRBV18	15	TRBJ2-3	TGTGCCAGCTCACCAGCTAGCAGAAGCACAGATACGCAGTATTTT	CASSPASRSTDTQYF
.	.	TRBV18	17	TRBJ2-5	TGTGCCAGCTCACCAGGACAGCAGAGTAAAGCCCAAGAGACCCAGTACTTC	CASSPGQQSKAQETQYF
few	TRBD1	TRBV6-5	14	TRBJ1-5	TGTGCCACCCGGGACAGGGGGGACAATCAGCCCCAGCATTTT	CATRDRGDNQPQHF
.	TRBD1	TRBV27	14	TRBJ1-1	TGTGCCAGCAGTTTTCAGGGGGCCAGCACTGAAGCTTTCTTT	CASSFQGASTEAFF
.	TRBD1	TRBV7-2	14	TRBJ2-7	TGTGCCAGCAGCCCCAGGTTCAACAGGGGTAATATGGACTTC	CASSPRFNRGNMDF
few	.	TRBV24-1	13	TRBJ2-3	TGTGCCACCAGTGGACAGAACACAGATACGCAGTATTTT	CATSGQNTDTQYF
.	.	TRBV10-3	15	TRBJ2-7	TGTGCCATCAGTGAGACTGGAAACAGGGGAGGCGAGCAGTACTTC	CAISETGNRGGEQYF
.	.	TRBV28	15	TRBJ1-4	TGTGCCAGCCGTATGTACGGGGGGAGAGATGAAAAACTGTTTTTT	CASRMYGGRDEKLFF
.	TRBD2	TRBV9	17	TRBJ2-3	TGTGCCAGCAGCGTAGTTGGACTAGCGTCTCCCTCCGATACGCAGTATTTT	CASSVVGLASPSDTQYF
.	.	TRBV7-2	15	TRBJ2-7	TGTGCCAGCAGCTTACCGGCAGGGTCGACCTACGAGCAGTACTTC	CASSLPAGSTYEQYF
.	TRBD2	TRBV19	15	TRBJ2-1	TGTGCCAGTAAGGGAAGCGGGGGCTCCTACAATGAGCAGTTCTTC	CASKGSGGSYNEQFF
.	.	TRBV4-1	15	TRBJ1-1	TGCGCCAGCAGCCAAGAAACAGGGACGAACACTGAAGCTTTCTTT	CASSQETGTNTEAFF
once	TRBD1	TRBV28	13	TRBJ1-2	TGTGCCAGCCTCCCCGGACAGGGGATTGGCTACACCTTC	CASLPGQGIGYTF
.	.	TRBV7-3	12	TRBJ2-3	TGTGCCAGCAGCTTACCGACAGATACGCAGTATTTT	CASSLPTDTQYF
.	.	TRBV6-5	15	TRBJ2-3	TGTGCCAGCAGTTACGGGGACTCACCCACAGATACGCAGTATTTT	CASSYGDSPTDTQYF
.	.	TRBV6-5	15	TRBJ2-3	TGTGCCAGCAGTTACTCGGCAGGGGGGCAGGTTACGCAGTATTTT	CASSYSAGGQVTQYF
.	TRBD2	TRBV7-2	14	TRBJ2-3	TGTGCCAGCAGCTTATGGACTAGCGGAGATACGCAGTATTTT	CASSLWTSGDTQYF
once	.	TRBV11-2	13	TRBJ2-7	TGTGCCAGCAGCCTCCAGGCCGTGAACGAGCAGTACTTC	CASSLQAVNEQYF
.	.	TRBV6-5	14	TRBJ2-3	TGTGCCAGCAAATACAGGGGGGGGGCAGATACGCAGTATTTT	CASKYRGGADTQYF
.	TRBD2	TRBV27	17	TRBJ2-1	TGTGCCAGCAGTTTAGCGACTAGCGGGAGTCCCTACAATGAGCAGTTCTTC	CASSLATSGSPYNEQFF
.	TRBD1	TRBV15	19	TRBJ1-6	TGTGCCACCAGCAGAGATTTGGTGGGACAGAGCTCCTATAATTCACCCCTCCACTTT	CATSRDLVGQSSYNSPLHF
.	.	TRBV5-5	15	TRBJ2-5	TGTGCCAGCAGCCCCCTGAGGCGATCCCAAGAGACCCAGTACTTC	CASSPLRRSQETQYF
.	.	TRBV7-3	12	TRBJ2-7	TGTGCCAGCAGCCTTGAGGCGGGTGAGCAGTACTTC	CASSLEAGEQYF
.	.	TRBV12-3/TRBV12-4	13	TRBJ2-3	TGTGCCAGCACCTCTAGCGGCACAGATACGCAGTATTTT	CASTSSGTDTQYF
once	.	TRBV5-8	13	TRBJ1-2	TGTGCCAGCAGACTTTCAGGGGACTATGGCTACACCTTC	CASRLSGDYGYTF
.	TRBD2	TRBV7-3	14	TRBJ2-5	TGTGCCAGCAGCTTAAGCGGGAGGGCCGAGACCCAGTACTTC	CASSLSGRAETQYF
.	TRBD1	TRBV7-9	15	TRBJ1-4	TGTGCCAGCAGCTTGACACAGGGGGCCGGTGAAAAACTGTTTTTT	CASSLTQGAGEKLFF
few	TRBD1	TRBV5-4	14	TRBJ2-3	TGTGCCAGCCACCAGGGGGTTGGCACAGATACGCAGTATTTT	CASHQGVGTDTQYF
.	.	TRBV19	14	TRBJ1-5	TGTGCCAGTAGTATATTATGGGGGGATCAGCCCCAGCATTTT	CASSILWGDQPQHF
.	TRBD1	TRBV19	14	TRBJ1-5	TGTGCCAGCAGGGCCAGGGGGATCACTCAGCCCCAGCATTTT	CASRARGITQPQHF
.	.	TRBV30	13	TRBJ1-4	TGTGCCTGGAGTGGACAGATTAATGAAAAACTGTTTTTT	CAWSGQINEKLFF
.	TRBD2	TRBV6-4	14	TRBJ2-5	TGTGCCAGCAGTCGTCTAGCGGGCCAAGAGACCCAGTACTTC	CASSRLAGQETQYF
.	TRBD2	TRBV28	15	TRBJ2-7	TGTGCCAGCAGGGGTGTGACTAGCGGGAGTCTTGAGCAGTACTTC	CASRGVTSGSLEQYF
.	TRBD2	TRBV20-1	14	TRBJ2-3	TGCAGTGCTAGTCGGGCGGGGGGGCAAGATACGCAGTATTTT	CSASRAGGQDTQYF
.	.	TRBV25-1	13	TRBJ1-1	TGTGCCAGCAGCCCAGGGGACGGAGGTAAAGCTTTCTTT	CASSPGDGGKAFF
.	TRBD2	TRBV7-2	15	TRBJ2-3	TGTGCCAGCAGCTGGGGCGGGGGGGCGGTAGATACGCAGTATTTT	CASSWGGGAVDTQYF
.	.	TRBV28	17	TRBJ1-2	TGTGCCAGCAGAAATCACCGGGGGGGCTCTACTAACTATGGCTACACCTTC	CASRNHRGGSTNYGYTF
.	TRBD2	TRBV7-2	16	TRBJ2-3	TGTGCCAGCAGCAACCGACTAGCGGGAGGGGCAGATACGCAGTATTTT	CASSNRLAGGADTQYF
.	TRBD2	TRBV19	16	TRBJ2-5	TGTGCCAGTAGTACCCTAGCGGGGGGGCGGCAAGAGACCCAGTACTTC	CASSTLAGGRQETQYF
.	.	TRBV19	16	TRBJ1-3	TGTGCCAGTGGATGGAGGGCGCGGAGCTCTGGAAACACCATATATTTT	CASGWRARSSGNTIYF
.	.	TRBV4-3	15	TRBJ2-1	TGCGCCAGCAGCCAAGCGGGGGGCCCTAGAAGTGAGCAGTTCTTC	CASSQAGGPRSEQFF
.	.	TRBV7-8	12	TRBJ1-2	TGTGCCAGCAGCTTAACACAGGATGGCTACACCTTC	CASSLTQDGYTF
.	.	TRBV15	16	TRBJ2-7	TGTGCCACCAGCAGTGACCGGGACTCTAGCTCCTACGAGCAGTACTTC	CATSSDRDSSSYEQYF
once	.	TRBV7-8	14	TRBJ1-3	TGTGCCAGCAACGACGGACAGTCAGGAAACACCATATATTTT	CASNDGQSGNTIYF
.	.	TRBV3-1/TRBV3-2	14	TRBJ1-1	TGTGCCAGCAGCTTGGGCGGGCAGAACACTGAAGCTTTCTTT	CASSLGGQNTEAFF
.	TRBD1	TRBV15	18	TRBJ1-4	TGTGCCACCAGCAGAGATCGTCAGACAGGGGGCGCAGGTGAAAAACTGTTTTTT	CATSRDRQTGGAGEKLFF
.	.	TRBV5-1	14	TRBJ2-5	TGCGCCAGCAGCTTGGATTTAACGGGAGAGACCCAGTACTTC	CASSLDLTGETQYF
.	TRBD1	TRBV10-3	15	TRBJ2-3	TGTGCCATCAGGGGACAGGGAACGGGGACAGATACGCAGTATTTT	CAIRGQGTGTDTQYF
.	.	TRBV29-1	13	TRBJ2-5	TGCAGCGTTGTTGCGGCCAGTCAAGAGACCCAGTACTTC	CSVVAASQETQYF
.	.	TRBV28	13	TRBJ1-6	TGTGCCGGGATGGGGCAGGGGAATTCACCCCTCCACTTT	CAGMGQGNSPLHF